This passage covers 7 T cell receptor beta chains from one sample sequenced in a study of blood T cell repertoires in COVID-19. The repertoire was sequenced with immunoSEQ multiplex PCR; TCRdb's copy has only in-frame clones and lacks some. The table records fewer than 200,000 clones, 80% to 90% of them present only once. Sequenced: peripheral blood. The receptors shown here come from an older man with active or convalescent COVID-19.

The chain employs TRBV29-1 and TRBJ2-1; 10 bases align to TRBD1. V lost 2 bases and J lost 7; bases outside the gene matches: 2. Germline values: CDR1 SQVTM, CDR2 ANQGSEA. This CDR3 spans 13 amino acids. The CDR3 reads CSVEQDRGNEQFF. The CDR3 coding sequence is TGCAGCGTTGAACAGGACAGGGGGAATGAGCAGTTCTTC.

The table lists this clone with a few counts. The chain is built from TRBV4-3 and TRBJ2-1; 11 positions match TRBD2. This CDR3 is 18 amino acids long. With V trimmed by 3 bases and J by 7 bases, 14 bases remained unmatched. CDR1 is LGHNA and CDR2 is YSLEER in the germline V gene. The CDR3 loop reads CASSQTTTLAGVINEQFF. The CDR3 DNA follows: TGCGCCAGCAGCCAGACCACCACACTAGCGGGAGTGATAAATGAGCAGTTCTTC.

The chain employs TRBV7-6 and TRBJ2-1, with 7 bases that match TRBD2. V lost 10 bases to trimming and J lost 2 bases; unmatched junction nucleotides: 11. The CDR3 totals 15 residues. The germline CDR1 and CDR2 sequences are SGHVS and FNYEAQ. The CDR3 here is CATGPGAGAYNEQFF. CDR3 nucleotides: TGTGCCACCGGGCCCGGGGCGGGAGCCTACAATGAGCAGTTCTTC. The whole variable domain, remainder taken from reference TRBV7-6 and TRBJ2-1, is GAGVSQSPRYKVTKRGQDVALRCDPISGHVSLYWYRQALGQGPEFLTYFNYEAQQDKSGLPNDRFSAERPEGSISTLTIQRTEQRDSAMYRCATGPGAGAYNEQFFGPGTRLTVL.

The chain uses TRBV30 and TRBJ1-1; D unresolved. Germline CDR1 and CDR2: GTSNPN and SVGIG (reference sequence). V shed 0 bases and J shed 0 bases, with 11 bases lying between them. The CDR3 consists of 15 residues. The CDR3 loop reads CAWSVRPRLNTEAFF. The CDR3, as DNA: TGTGCCTGGAGTGTACGCCCGAGATTGAACACTGAAGCTTTCTTT.

The V and J genes are TRBV7-9 and TRBJ2-5; TRBD1 agrees at 8 bases. The CDR3 sequence is 18 residues long. The germline gives CDR1 SEHNR, CDR2 FQNEAQ (reference sequence). V shed 1 base and J 3 bases; nucleotides not matched to a gene: 13. DNA for the CDR3: TGTGCCAGCAGCTTAGAAGACGGCCCGACAGGGGAAAAAGAGACCCAGTACTTC. It is translated as CASSLEDGPTGEKETQYF.

The chain has TRBV7-8 and TRBJ1-2; 7 positions match TRBD1. Germline trimming cut 7 bases from V and 4 bases from J; bases unmatched to any gene: 15. Germline CDR1 and CDR2: SGHVS and FQNEAQ. The CDR3 runs 16 residues. In nucleotides, the CDR3 is TGTGCCAGCACCCCCGGGAACACAGGGGACGTCTATGGCTACACCTTC. Amino acid sequence: CASTPGNTGDVYGYTF.

This chain uses TRBV18 with TRBJ2-5; 10 bases align to TRBD1. There are 15 residues in the CDR3. V lost 4 bases, J lost 5 bases, and 7 bases stayed unmatched. Germline V gene sequence: CDR1 KGHSH, CDR2 LQKENI. The CDR3: CASSRRDRGGETQYF. In DNA, the CDR3 is TGTGCCAGCTCACGCCGGGACAGGGGAGGGGAGACCCAGTACTTC.